One sample yielded the 15 T cell receptor beta chains listed below, sequenced in a study of siplizumab effects on memory and regulatory T cells. The method was immunoSEQ multiplex PCR; TCRdb's version includes in-frame clones alone and lacks a portion of them. The data hold about 120,000 clones, with around 94% observed a single time. Specimen: non-Treg CD4+ T cells sorted from blood. Receptor source: a human donor in good health.

The J gene is TRBJ1-2, the V gene TRBV5-1; a weak D match, TRBD1 (6 bases). This CDR3 comprises 15 residues. Germline assignment: CDR1 SGHRS and CDR2 YFSETQ. Trimming removed 5 bases at V and 5 bases at J, with 19 bases between. CDR3 DNA: TGCGCCAGCAGGCCATATACAGGGATCAGATATGGCTACACCTTC. This translates into CASRPYTGIRYGYTF.

V and J are TRBV10-2 and TRBJ1-4, with no clear D. V lost 6 bases and J lost 8, with 16 bases in between. Germline CDR1 reads WSHSY; CDR2 reads SAAADI. This CDR3 has 14 amino acids. CDR3 coding DNA: TGCGCCAGCAGAAGCCCGGGAATTGTCGAAAAACTGTTTTTT. It encodes CASRSPGIVEKLFF.

J is TRBJ1-3 and V is TRBV11-2; no clear D gene. V shed 4 bases and J shed 3 bases, with 10 bases lying between them. The V gene's germline CDR1 is SGHAT and CDR2 FQNNGV. The CDR3 contains 14 residues. DNA of the CDR3: TGTGCCAGCAGCTCTCCCACCATTGGAAACACCATATATTTT. Protein sequence: CASSSPTIGNTIYF.

The rearrangement uses TRBV29-1 and TRBJ2-7; D unclear. The CDR3 runs 11 residues. Between the trimmed V and J ends, which lost 7 bases and 4 bases, there was a span of 11 bases. In germline, CDR1 is SQVTM, CDR2 ANQGSEA. CDR3 amino acids: CSASFQYEQYF. The DNA for the CDR3 is TGCAGCGCCTCGTTCCAATACGAGCAGTACTTC.

The chain joins TRBV11-2 to TRBJ2-5; 9 bases agree with TRBD1. Germline V CDR1 and CDR2: SGHAT, FQNNGV. CDR3 length equals 16 residues. V lost 5 bases, J lost 4 bases, and 11 bases stayed unmatched. The CDR3 nucleotides are TGTGCCAGCAGCCTGGCGGCGGGACAGGGTGGAGAGACCCAGTACTTC. Translating gives CASSLAAGQGGETQYF. Supplemented by reference TRBV11-2 and TRBJ2-5, the full variable domain reads EAGVAQSPRYKIIEKRQSVAFWCNPISGHATLYWYQQILGQGPKLLIQFQNNGVVDDSQLPKDRFSAERLKGVDSTLKIQPAKLEDSAVYLCASSLAAGQGGETQYFGPGTRLLVL.

The chain joins TRBV7-8 to TRBJ2-7; D is uncertain. CDR1 and CDR2 (germline): SGHVS, FQNEAQ. The ends were cut back, 1 base at V and 0 bases at J, with 13 bases in the middle. This CDR3 has 16 amino acids. The CDR3 DNA sequence: TGTGCCAGCAGCTTAGGTAAGACCTCGAGCTCCTACGAGCAGTACTTC. Translation: CASSLGKTSSSYEQYF.

The V gene is TRBV19, the J gene TRBJ2-3; 11 bases are shared with TRBD2. Trimming removed 3 bases from V and 3 bases from J; junction bases left unmatched: 5. The CDR3 consists of 16 residues. In germline, CDR1 is LNHDA, CDR2 SQIVND (reference sequence). The CDR3 DNA reads as TGTGCCAGTAGTATCCGCGGGACTAGCGGAACAGATACGCAGTATTTT. This translates into CASSIRGTSGTDTQYF.

The CDR3 nucleotides read TGCGCCAGCAGCCACCGTGCCCAGACAGCGCGGGCTTTCTTT. Translated, it gives CASSHRAQTARAFF. V and J are TRBV4-1 and TRBJ1-1; TRBD1 is a possible D gene (5 bases). Germline-derived CDR1 and CDR2 are MGHRA and YSYEKL. This CDR3 comprises 14 residues. The V end lost 3 bases, the J end lost 11 bases, and 19 bases lay between the germline ends.

This clone has a single count. The gene calls are TRBV7-9 and TRBJ2-5; 9 positions agree with TRBD2. This CDR3 contains 15 residues. Germline trimming cut 5 bases from V and 2 bases from J; bases unmatched to any gene: 6. In germline, CDR1 is SEHNR, CDR2 FQNEAQ (reference sequence). CDR3 residues: CASSPRLAVQETQYF. DNA for the CDR3: TGTGCCAGCAGCCCTCGACTAGCGGTTCAAGAGACCCAGTACTTC.

The chain couples TRBV5-4 to TRBJ2-5; 14 nucleotides match TRBD2. V gave up 4 bases and J gave up 3 bases; unmatched junction bases: 2. The CDR3 extends over 15 amino acids. Germline CDR1 reads SGHNT; CDR2 reads YYREEE (reference sequence). The DNA for the CDR3 is TGTGCCAGCAGCCTGACTAGCGGGGGGGAAGAGACCCAGTACTTC. As protein: CASSLTSGGEETQYF.

J is TRBJ2-3 and V is TRBV5-1, with 8 bases aligning to TRBD1. CDR1 is SGHRS, CDR2 YFSETQ, per germline. CDR3 length: 15 amino acids. The V and J ends lost 4 bases and 2 bases, in that order; junction bases with no gene match: 6. The CDR3 coding sequence is TGCGCCAGCAGCCAGGCAGGGGGCTTCACAGATACGCAGTATTTT. Its protein product is CASSQAGGFTDTQYF.

The chain uses TRBV6-1 and TRBJ1-4, with D unresolved. Trimming took 0 bases from V and 6 from J, leaving 14 bases between them. The CDR3 contains 16 residues. The germline V gene has CDR1 MNHNS and CDR2 SASEGT. The CDR3 sequence: CASSEAAAEKYEKLFF. In nucleotides, the CDR3 is TGTGCCAGCAGTGAAGCTGCGGCAGAGAAGTATGAAAAACTGTTTTTT.

The chain links TRBV5-1 to TRBJ1-4; 8 bases match TRBD1. This CDR3 comprises 14 residues. Trimming removed 0 bases from V and 8 bases from J; junction bases left unmatched: 3. Germline V gives CDR1 SGHRS, CDR2 YFSETQ. As DNA, the CDR3 is TGCGCCAGCAGCTTGGGGACAGGGAACGAAAAACTGTTTTTT. This encodes CASSLGTGNEKLFF.

This chain connects TRBV11-3 to TRBJ2-1, with TRBD2 matching 8 bases. This CDR3 contains 14 residues. CDR1 is SGHNT and CDR2 is YENEEA in the germline V gene. J lost 11 bases, V lost 5 bases, and 11 bases had no gene match. The CDR3: CASSPGGAGVQQFF. For the CDR3, the DNA is TGTGCCAGCAGCCCGGGGGGAGCGGGAGTGCAGCAGTTCTTC.

This clone showed up just once. The chain links TRBV7-9 to TRBJ1-5; a possible D gene is TRBD1 (5 bases). The V gene's germline CDR1 is SEHNR and CDR2 FQNEAQ (reference sequence). V gave up 3 bases and J gave up 1 base, with 10 bases separating them. CDR3 length: 15 residues. The CDR3 DNA reads TGTGCCAGCAGCTTGGCCCAGGGAAGCAATCAGCCCCAGCATTTT. Translating gives CASSLAQGSNQPQHF.